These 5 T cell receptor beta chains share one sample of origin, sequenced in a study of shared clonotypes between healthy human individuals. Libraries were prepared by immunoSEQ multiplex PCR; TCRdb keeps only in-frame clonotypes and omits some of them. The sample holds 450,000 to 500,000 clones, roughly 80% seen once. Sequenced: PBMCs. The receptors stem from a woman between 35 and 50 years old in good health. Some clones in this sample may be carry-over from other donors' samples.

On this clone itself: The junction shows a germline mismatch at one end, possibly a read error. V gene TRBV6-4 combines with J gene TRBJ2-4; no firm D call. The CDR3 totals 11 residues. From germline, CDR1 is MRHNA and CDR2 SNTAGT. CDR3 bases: TGTGCCAGCAGTGACTCTTCATTTAGAGACTTC. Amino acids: CASSDSSFRDF.

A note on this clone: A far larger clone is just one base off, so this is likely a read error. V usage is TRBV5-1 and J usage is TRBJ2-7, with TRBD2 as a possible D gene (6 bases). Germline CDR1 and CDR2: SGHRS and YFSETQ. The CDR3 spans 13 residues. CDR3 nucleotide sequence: TGCACCAGCAGCCCAGACCCCGGGGGTGAGCAGTACTTC. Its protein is CTSSPDPGGEQYF. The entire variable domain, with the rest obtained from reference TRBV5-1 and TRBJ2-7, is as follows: KAGVTQTPRYLIKTRGQQVTLSCSPISGHRSVSWYQQTPGQGLQFLFEYFSETQRNKGNFPGRFSGRQFSNSRSEMNVSTLELGDSALYLCTSSPDPGGEQYFGPGTRLTVT.

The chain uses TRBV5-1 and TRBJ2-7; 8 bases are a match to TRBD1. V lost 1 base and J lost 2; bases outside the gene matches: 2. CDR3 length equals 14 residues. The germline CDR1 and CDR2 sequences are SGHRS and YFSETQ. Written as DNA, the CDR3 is TGCGCCAGCAGCTTGCCGACAGGGGCCTACGAGCAGTACTTC. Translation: CASSLPTGAYEQYF.

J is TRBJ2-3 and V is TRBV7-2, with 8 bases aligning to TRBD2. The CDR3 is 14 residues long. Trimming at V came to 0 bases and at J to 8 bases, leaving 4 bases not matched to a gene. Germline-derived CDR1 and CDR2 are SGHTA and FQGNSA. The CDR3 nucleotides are TGTGCCAGCAGCTTAGCCGGGAGGGCCGGTACGCAGTATTTT. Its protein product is CASSLAGRAGTQYF.

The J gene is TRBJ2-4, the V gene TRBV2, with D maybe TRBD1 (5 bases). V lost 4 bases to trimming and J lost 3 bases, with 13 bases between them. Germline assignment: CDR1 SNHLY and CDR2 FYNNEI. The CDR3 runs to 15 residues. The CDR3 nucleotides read TGTGCCAGCAGTGGGACAAACGCCCTCAAAAACATTCAGTACTTC. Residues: CASSGTNALKNIQYF. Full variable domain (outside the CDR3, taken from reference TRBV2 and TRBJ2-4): EPEVTQTPSHQVTQMGQEVILRCVPISNHLYFYWYRQILGQKVEFLVSFYNNEISEKSEIFDDQFSVERPDGSNFTLKIRSTKLEDSAMYFCASSGTNALKNIQYFGAGTRLSVL.